These T cell receptor beta chains were read from a single sample in a study of T cell changes during pregnancy in multiple sclerosis. Using immunoSEQ multiplex PCR, the repertoire was profiled, and TCRdb retains in-frame clones only, with some absent. Seen here are more than 70,000 clones, 93% observed once, and the top ten hold around 2.3%. The sample in question was peripheral blood, obtained in the second trimester of pregnancy. These receptors originate from a female donor with multiple sclerosis, enrolled in a pregnancy study. The CDR3 runs from the conserved cysteine through the conserved F or W.

v_gene	j_gene	CDR3aa
TRBV18	TRBJ2-7	CASSPSGEVYEQYF
TRBV5-5	TRBJ2-1	CASSFYGQGHDEQFF
TRBV27	TRBJ1-1	CASSLLGQGAEAFF
TRBV7-2	TRBJ2-7	CASSLVGTGGYEQYF
TRBV7-2	TRBJ2-3	CASSLAGVVDTQYF
TRBV9	TRBJ2-1	CASSEPRGDLAGGSYNEQFF
TRBV20-1	TRBJ2-1	CSALSYNEQFF
TRBV7-6	TRBJ1-4	CASSLGTGEEKLFF
TRBV7-2	TRBJ1-1	CASSSTDKQFENTEAFF
TRBV4-2	TRBJ2-5	CASSQDWSSGTTRGETQYF
TRBV7-8	TRBJ1-1	CASSLDPPGGGEAFF
TRBV11-2	TRBJ1-6	CASSLERDSPLHF
TRBV9	TRBJ2-7	CASSVGGTEKYEQYF
TRBV5-1	TRBJ1-1	CASSLSMNTEAFF
TRBV9	TRBJ1-2	CASSVGGLNNYGYTF
TRBV21-1	TRBJ1-1	CASSNGATEAFF
TRBV29-1	TRBJ1-2	CSVVTNYGYTF
TRBV10-3	TRBJ1-2	CAISAIRGNDDGYTF
TRBV6-5	TRBJ1-5	CADRTSNQPQHF
TRBV11-2	TRBJ2-7	CASSLMDSSYEQYF
TRBV5-6	TRBJ2-3	CASSPITGAGTQYF
TRBV27	TRBJ1-6	CASGDFNSPLHF
TRBV29-1	TRBJ1-2	CSVVGENLWGYTF
TRBV5-1	TRBJ2-7	CASSLALAGAPSYEQYF
TRBV19	TRBJ1-4	CASRKDSYEKLFF
TRBV30	TRBJ2-2	CAWSIDRGWSEELFF
TRBV5-1	TRBJ2-7	CASDPGQGIDEQYF
TRBV9	TRBJ1-2	CASSLEGYGYTF
TRBV6-5	TRBJ2-7	CASSPGVVYEQYF
TRBV6-6	TRBJ1-5	CASSPPSSAQHF
TRBV14	TRBJ1-2	CASSRSPGDSGYTF
TRBV7-2	TRBJ1-2	CASSLQGNYGYTF
TRBV7-3	TRBJ2-3	CASSLGTSGGTDTQYF
TRBV7-3	TRBJ2-1	CASSLVGADNEQFF
TRBV18	TRBJ2-3	CASSPQGASTDTQYF
TRBV7-9	TRBJ1-2	CASSLKGTGANYGYTF
TRBV23-1	TRBJ2-5	CASSQPEHEQGTPPQETQYF
TRBV28	TRBJ1-1	CASSWRYVDTEAFF
TRBV28	TRBJ2-5	CASSASGGAGETQYF
TRBV19	TRBJ1-5	CASSARQYNQPQHF
TRBV19	TRBJ2-3	CASSPTSRTDTQYF
TRBV5-5	TRBJ2-5	CASSSHPTGQETQYF